This T cell receptor (beta chain) is drawn from a study of molecular identifiers for immune sequencing clone quantification. TCRdb used MiXCR to reprocess the PCR reads, holding one entry per CDR3 protein. The sample contains a few hundred thousand distinct CDR3 sequences, around 25% of which appear only once. Study-wide results and caveats: Investigators reportedly could detect spiked Jurkat TCR RNA from one cell among some 940,000 naive cells.

On this clonotype itself: Antigen unknown.

The sequence derives from a human donor in good health. Some libraries in this study had Jurkat cell RNA spiked in. The specimen was naive CD8+ T cells from blood, with Jurkat cell RNA spiked in. Subset in this sample: FACS-sorted CD8+CD4-CCR7+CD45RA+ naive T cells.

The CDR3 DNA sequence: TGTGCCAGCGGCCCCGCGCTTGACAATGAGCAGTTCTTC. Its protein product is CASGPALDNEQFF. The chain joins TRBV7-9 to TRBJ2-1; D unresolved. V was pared by 8 bases and J by 5 bases, with 13 bases between. The germline CDR1 and CDR2 sequences are SEHNR and FQNEAQ (reference sequence). This CDR3 contains 13 residues.